This TCR beta chain stems from a study of cytomegalovirus exposure and HLA in healthy donors. The CDR3 runs to 16 residues. V was clipped by 5 bases and J by 7 bases; unmatched bases: 12. Germline CDR1 SGHVS, CDR2 FQNEAQ. As regards this clone: The antigen remains unidentified.

PCR was performed using 60 Vbeta and 13 Jbeta primers. Profiled with immunoSEQ multiplex PCR; TCRdb holds only in-frame clones, not every one. The data show 100,000 to 140,000 clones, around 76% seen once. Overall study findings and caveats: HLA allele associations emerged for fewer than 20,000 TCR beta sequences in a later analysis, at 0.05 false discovery rate.

The source of this sequence is a man aged 25 to 45 in good health and CMV-seropositive. Sequenced input: PBMCs. The chain combines TRBV7-8 with TRBJ1-4; 8 positions match TRBD1. This CDR3 is CASSPRRGQTAEKLFF. CDR3 DNA sequence: TGTGCCAGCAGCCCGCGCAGGGGGCAAACGGCTGAAAAACTGTTTTTT.